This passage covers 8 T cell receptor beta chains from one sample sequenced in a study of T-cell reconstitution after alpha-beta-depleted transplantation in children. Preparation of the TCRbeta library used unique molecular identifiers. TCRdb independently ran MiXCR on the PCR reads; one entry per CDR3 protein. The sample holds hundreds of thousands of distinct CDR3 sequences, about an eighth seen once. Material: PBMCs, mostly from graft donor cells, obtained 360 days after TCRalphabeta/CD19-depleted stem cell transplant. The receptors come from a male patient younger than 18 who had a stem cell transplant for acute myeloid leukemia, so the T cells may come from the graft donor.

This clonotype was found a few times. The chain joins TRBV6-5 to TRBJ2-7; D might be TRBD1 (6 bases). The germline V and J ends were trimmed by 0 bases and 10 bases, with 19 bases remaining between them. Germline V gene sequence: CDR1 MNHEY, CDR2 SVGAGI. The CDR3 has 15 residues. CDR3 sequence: CASSYSMGGTGKQYF. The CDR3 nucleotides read TGTGCCAGCAGTTACTCGATGGGCGGCACAGGGAAACAGTACTTC.

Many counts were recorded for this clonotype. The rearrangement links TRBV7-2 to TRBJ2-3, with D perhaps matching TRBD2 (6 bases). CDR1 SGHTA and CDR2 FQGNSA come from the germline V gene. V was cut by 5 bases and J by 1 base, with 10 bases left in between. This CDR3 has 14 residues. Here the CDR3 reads CASSLPSGTDTQYF. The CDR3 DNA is TGTGCCAGCAGCCTCCCTAGCGGCACAGATACGCAGTATTTT.

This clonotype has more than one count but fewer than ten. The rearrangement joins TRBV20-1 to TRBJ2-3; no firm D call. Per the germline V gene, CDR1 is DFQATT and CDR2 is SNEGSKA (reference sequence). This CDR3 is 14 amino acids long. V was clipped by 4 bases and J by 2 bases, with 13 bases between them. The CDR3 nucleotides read TGCAGTGCTACTATAGGATCATTCACAGATACGCAGTATTTT. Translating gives CSATIGSFTDTQYF.

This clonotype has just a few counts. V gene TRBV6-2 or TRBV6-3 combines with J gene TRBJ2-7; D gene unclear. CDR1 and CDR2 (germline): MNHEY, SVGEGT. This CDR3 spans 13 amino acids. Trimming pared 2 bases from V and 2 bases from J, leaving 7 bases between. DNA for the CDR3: TGTGCCAGCAGTTACACTTTCACCTACGAGCAGTACTTC. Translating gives CASSYTFTYEQYF.

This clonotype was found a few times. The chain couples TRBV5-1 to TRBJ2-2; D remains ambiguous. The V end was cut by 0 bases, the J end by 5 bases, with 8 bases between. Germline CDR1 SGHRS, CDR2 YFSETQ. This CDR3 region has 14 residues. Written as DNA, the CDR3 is TGCGCCAGCAGCTTGGCCGGGCCAACCGGGGAGCTGTTTTTT. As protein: CASSLAGPTGELFF.

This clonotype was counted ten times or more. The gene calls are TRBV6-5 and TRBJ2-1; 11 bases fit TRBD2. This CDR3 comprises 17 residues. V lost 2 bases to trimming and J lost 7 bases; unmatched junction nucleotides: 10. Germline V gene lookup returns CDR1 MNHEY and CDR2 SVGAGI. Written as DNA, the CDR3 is TGTGCCAGCAGTTACCAATTCCTAGCGGGAGGAGGAAATGAGCAGTTCTTC. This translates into CASSYQFLAGGGNEQFF.

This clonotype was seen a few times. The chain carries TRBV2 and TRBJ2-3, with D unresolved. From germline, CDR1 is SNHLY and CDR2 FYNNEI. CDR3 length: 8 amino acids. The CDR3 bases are TGTGGGAAGGATACGCAGTATTTT. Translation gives CGKDTQYF.

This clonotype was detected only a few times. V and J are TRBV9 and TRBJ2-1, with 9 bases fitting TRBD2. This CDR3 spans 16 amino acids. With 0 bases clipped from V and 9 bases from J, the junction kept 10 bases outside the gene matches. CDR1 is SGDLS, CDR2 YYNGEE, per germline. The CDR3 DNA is TGTGCCAGCAGCGTAGTCAAGCGGGAGGAGAGGTGTGAGCAGTTCTTC. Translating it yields CASSVVKREERCEQFF.